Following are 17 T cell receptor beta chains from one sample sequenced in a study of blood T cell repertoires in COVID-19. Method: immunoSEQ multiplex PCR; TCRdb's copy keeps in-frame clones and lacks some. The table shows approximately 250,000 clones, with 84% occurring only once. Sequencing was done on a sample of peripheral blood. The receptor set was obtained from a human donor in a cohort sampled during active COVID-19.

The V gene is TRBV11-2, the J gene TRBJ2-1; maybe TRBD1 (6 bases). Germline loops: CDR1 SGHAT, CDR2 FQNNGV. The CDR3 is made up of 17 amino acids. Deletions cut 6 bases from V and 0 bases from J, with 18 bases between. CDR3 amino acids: CASRIIGGETSYNEQFF. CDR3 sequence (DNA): TGTGCCAGCAGGATAATTGGGGGCGAGACCTCCTACAATGAGCAGTTCTTC.

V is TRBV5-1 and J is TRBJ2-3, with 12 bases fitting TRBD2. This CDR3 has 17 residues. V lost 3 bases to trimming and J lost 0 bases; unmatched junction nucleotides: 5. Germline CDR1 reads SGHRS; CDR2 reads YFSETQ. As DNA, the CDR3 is TGCGCCAGCAGCTCCGGGACTAGCGGGCTTAGCACAGATACGCAGTATTTT. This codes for CASSSGTSGLSTDTQYF.

CDR3 region: CASSPRSGGYTF. The CDR3 nucleotides are TGTGCCAGCAGTCCCAGGAGCGGGGGCTACACCTTC. V is TRBV27 and J is TRBJ1-2; D is ambiguous. V lost 5 bases and J lost 8, with 12 bases in between. CDR1 and CDR2 (germline): MNHEY, SMNVEV (reference sequence). This CDR3 has 12 residues.

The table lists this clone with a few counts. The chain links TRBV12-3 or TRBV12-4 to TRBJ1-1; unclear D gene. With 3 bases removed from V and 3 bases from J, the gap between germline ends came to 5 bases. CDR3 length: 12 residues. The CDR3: CASSFLDTEAFF. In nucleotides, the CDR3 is TGTGCCAGCAGTTTTTTAGACACTGAAGCTTTCTTT.

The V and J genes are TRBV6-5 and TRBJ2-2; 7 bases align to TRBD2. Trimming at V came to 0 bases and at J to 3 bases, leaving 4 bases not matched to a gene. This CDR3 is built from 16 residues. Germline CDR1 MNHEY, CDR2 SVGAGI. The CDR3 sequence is CASSYSMGGDTGELFF. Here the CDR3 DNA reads TGTGCCAGCAGTTACTCGATGGGAGGGGACACCGGGGAGCTGTTTTTT.

CDR3: CASSPMRRDSYEQYF. In nucleotides, the CDR3 is TGTGCCAGCAGCCCGATGAGGCGGGATAGCTACGAGCAGTACTTC. The chain carries TRBV11-1 and TRBJ2-7; a possible D gene is TRBD2 (6 bases). The CDR3 covers 15 residues. Germline CDR1 is SGHAT and CDR2 is FQDESV (reference sequence). The V and J ends lost 5 bases and 3 bases respectively, with 17 bases between them.

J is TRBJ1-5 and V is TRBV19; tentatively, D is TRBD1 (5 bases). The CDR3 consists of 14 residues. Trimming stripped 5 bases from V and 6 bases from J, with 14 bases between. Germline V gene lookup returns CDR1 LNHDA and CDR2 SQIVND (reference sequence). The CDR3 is CASSFPGGGQPQHF. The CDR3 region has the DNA TGTGCCAGTAGTTTCCCCGGGGGGGGTCAGCCCCAGCATTTT.

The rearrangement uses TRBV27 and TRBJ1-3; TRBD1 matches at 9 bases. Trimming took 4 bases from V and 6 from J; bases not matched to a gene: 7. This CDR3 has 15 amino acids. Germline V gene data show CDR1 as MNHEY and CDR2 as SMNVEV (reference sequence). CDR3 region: CASSSDRGSLNTIYF. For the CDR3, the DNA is TGTGCCAGCAGTTCAGACAGGGGGTCTCTAAACACCATATATTTT.

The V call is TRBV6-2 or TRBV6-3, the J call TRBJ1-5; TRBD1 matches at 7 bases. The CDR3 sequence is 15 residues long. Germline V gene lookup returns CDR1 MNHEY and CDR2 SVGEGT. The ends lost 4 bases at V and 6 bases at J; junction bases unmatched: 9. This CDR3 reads CASSWDSMTFQPQHF. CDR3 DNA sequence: TGTGCCAGCAGTTGGGACAGCATGACGTTTCAGCCCCAGCATTTT.

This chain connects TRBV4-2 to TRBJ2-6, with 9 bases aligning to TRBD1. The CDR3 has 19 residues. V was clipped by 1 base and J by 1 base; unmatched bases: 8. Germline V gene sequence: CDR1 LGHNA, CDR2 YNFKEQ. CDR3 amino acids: CASSQGPTGGESGANVLTF. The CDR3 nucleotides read TGTGCCAGCAGCCAAGGGCCGACAGGGGGTGAGTCTGGGGCCAACGTCCTGACTTTC.

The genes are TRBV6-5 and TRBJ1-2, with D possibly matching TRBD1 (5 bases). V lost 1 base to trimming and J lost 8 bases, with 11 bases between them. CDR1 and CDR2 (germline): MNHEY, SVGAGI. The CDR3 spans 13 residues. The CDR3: CASSYYQGGGYTF. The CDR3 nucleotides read TGTGCCAGCAGTTACTACCAGGGAGGAGGCTACACCTTC.

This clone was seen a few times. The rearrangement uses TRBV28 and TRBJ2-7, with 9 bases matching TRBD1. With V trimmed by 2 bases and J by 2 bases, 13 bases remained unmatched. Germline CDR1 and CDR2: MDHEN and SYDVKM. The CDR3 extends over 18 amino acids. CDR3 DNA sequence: TGTGCCAGCAGTTTAATAGTAACGGACAGGGGTTCGCCCTACGAGCAGTACTTC. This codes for CASSLIVTDRGSPYEQYF. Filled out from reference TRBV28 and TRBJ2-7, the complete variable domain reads DVKVTQSSRYLVKRTGEKVFLECVQDMDHENMFWYRQDPGLGLRLIYFSYDVKMKEKGDIPEGYSVSREKKERFSLILESASTNQTSMYLCASSLIVTDRGSPYEQYFGPGTRLTVT.

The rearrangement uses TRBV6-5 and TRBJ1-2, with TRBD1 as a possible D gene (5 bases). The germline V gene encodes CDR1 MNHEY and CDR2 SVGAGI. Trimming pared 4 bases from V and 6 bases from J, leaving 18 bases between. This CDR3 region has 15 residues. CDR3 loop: CASSSSGLRKDGYTF. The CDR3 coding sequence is TGTGCCAGCAGTTCTTCAGGGCTGAGAAAAGATGGCTACACCTTC.

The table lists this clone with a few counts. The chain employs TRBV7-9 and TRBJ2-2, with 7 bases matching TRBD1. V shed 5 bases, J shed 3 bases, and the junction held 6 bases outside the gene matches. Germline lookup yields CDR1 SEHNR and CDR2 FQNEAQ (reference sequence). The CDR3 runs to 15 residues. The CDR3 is CASSKKGADTGELFF. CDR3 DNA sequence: TGTGCCAGCAGCAAGAAGGGGGCCGACACCGGGGAGCTGTTTTTT.

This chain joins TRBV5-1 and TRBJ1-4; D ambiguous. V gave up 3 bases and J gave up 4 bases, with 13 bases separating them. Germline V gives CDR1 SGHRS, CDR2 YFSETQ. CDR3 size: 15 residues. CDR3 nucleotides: TGCGCCAGCAGCTCAGGCCTACAGATTAATGAAAAACTGTTTTTT. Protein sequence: CASSSGLQINEKLFF. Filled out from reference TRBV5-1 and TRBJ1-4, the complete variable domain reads KAGVTQTPRYLIKTRGQQVTLSCSPISGHRSVSWYQQTPGQGLQFLFEYFSETQRNKGNFPGRFSGRQFSNSRSEMNVSTLELGDSALYLCASSSGLQINEKLFFGSGTQLSVL.

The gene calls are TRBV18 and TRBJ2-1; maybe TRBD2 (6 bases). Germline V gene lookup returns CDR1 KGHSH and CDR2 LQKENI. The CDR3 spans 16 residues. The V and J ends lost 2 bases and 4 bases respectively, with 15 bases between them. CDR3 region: CASSPEAGPFYNEQFF. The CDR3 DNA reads TGTGCCAGCTCACCAGAGGCGGGGCCCTTTTACAATGAGCAGTTCTTC. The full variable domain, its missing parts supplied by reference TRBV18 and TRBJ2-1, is NAGVMQNPRHLVRRRGQEARLRCSPMKGHSHVYWYRQLPEEGLKFMVYLQKENIIDESGMPKERFSAEFPKEGPSILRIQQVVRGDSAAYFCASSPEAGPFYNEQFFGPGTRLTVL.

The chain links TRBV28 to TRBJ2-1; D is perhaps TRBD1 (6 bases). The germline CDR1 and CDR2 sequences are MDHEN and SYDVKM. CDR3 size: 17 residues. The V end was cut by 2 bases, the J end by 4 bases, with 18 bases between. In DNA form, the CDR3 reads TGTGCCAGCAGTTTAGTACAGGGAGCGCCCGGATACAATGAGCAGTTCTTC. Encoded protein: CASSLVQGAPGYNEQFF.